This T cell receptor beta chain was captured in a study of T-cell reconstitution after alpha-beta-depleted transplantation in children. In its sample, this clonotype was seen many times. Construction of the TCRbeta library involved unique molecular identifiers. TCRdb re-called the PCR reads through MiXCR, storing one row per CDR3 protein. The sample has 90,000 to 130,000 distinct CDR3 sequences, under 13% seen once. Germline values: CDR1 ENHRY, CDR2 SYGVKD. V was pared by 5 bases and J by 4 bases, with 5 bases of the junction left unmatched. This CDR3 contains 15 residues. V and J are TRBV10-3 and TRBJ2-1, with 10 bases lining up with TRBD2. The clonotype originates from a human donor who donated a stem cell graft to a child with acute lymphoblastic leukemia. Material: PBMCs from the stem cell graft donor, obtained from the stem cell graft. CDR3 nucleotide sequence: TGTGCCATCAGTACGCTAGCGGGAGCTTACAATGAGCAGTTCTTC. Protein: CAISTLAGAYNEQFF.